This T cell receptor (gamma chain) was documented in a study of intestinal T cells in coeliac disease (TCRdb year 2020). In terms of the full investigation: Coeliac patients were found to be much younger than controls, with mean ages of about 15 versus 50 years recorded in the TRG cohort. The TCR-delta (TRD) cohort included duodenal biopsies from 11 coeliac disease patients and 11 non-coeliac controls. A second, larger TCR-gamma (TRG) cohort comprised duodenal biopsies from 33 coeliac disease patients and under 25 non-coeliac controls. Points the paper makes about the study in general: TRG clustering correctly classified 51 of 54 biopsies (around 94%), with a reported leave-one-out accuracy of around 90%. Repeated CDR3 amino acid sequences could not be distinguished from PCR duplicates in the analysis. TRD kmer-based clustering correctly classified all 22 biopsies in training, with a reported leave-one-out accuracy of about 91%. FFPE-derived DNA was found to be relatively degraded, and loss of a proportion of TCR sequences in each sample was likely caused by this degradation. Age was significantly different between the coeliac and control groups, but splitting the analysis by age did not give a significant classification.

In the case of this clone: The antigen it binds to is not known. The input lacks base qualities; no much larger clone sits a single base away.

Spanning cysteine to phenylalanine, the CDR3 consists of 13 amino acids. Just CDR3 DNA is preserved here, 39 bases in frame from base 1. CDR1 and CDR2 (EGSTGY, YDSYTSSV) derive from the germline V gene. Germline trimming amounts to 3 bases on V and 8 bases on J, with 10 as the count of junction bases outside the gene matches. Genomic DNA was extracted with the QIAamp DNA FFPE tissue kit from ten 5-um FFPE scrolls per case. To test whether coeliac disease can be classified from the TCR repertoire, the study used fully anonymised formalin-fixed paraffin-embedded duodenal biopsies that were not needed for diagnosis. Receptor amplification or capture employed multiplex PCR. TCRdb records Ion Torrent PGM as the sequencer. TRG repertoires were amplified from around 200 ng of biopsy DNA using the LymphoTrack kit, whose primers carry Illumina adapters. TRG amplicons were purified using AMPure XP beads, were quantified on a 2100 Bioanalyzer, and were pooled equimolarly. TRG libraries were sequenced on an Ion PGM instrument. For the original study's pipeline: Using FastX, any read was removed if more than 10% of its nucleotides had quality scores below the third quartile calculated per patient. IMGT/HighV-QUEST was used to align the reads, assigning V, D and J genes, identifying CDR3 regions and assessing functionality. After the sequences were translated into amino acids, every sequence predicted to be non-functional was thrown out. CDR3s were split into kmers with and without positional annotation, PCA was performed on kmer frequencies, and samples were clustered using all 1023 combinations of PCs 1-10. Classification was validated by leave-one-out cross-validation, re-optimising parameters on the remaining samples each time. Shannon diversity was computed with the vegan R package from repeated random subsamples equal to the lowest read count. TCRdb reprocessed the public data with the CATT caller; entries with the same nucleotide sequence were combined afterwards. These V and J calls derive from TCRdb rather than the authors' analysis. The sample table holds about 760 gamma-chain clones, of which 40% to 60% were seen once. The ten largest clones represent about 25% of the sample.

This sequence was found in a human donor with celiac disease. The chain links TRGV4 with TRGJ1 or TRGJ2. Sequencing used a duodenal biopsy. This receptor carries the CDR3 CATWDFGENKKLF. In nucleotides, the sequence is TGTGCCACCTGGGATTTCGGCGAGAATAAGAAACTCTTT.